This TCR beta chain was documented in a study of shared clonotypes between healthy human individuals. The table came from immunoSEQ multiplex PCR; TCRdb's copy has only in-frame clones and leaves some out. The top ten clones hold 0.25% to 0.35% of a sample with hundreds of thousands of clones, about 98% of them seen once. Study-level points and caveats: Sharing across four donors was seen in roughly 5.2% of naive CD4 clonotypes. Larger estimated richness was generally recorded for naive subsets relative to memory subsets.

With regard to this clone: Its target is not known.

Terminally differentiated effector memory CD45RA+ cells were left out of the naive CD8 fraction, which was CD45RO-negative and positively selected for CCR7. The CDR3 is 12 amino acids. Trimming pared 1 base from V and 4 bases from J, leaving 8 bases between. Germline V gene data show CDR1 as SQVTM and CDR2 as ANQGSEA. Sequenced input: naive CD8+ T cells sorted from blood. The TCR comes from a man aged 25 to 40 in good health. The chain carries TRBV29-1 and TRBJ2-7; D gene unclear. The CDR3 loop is CSVEAPSYEQYF. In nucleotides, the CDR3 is TGCAGCGTTGAAGCCCCGAGTTACGAGCAGTACTTC.